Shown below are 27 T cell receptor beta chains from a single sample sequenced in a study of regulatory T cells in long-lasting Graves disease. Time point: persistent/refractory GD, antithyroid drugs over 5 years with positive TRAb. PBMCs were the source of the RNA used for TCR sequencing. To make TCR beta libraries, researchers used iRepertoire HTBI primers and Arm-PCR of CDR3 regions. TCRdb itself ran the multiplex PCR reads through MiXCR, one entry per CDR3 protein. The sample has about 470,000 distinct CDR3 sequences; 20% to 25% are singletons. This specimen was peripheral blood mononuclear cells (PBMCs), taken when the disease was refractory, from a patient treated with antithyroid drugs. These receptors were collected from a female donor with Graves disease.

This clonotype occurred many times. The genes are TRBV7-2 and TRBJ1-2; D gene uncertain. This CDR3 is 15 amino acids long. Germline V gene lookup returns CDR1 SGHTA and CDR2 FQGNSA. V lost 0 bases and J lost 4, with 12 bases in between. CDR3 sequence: CASSLARTDLYGYTF. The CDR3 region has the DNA TGTGCCAGCAGCTTAGCACGAACTGACCTCTATGGCTACACCTTC.

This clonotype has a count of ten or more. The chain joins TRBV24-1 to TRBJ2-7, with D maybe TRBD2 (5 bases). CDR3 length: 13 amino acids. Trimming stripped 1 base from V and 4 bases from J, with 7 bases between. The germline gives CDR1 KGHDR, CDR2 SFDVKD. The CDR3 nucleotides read TGTGCCACCAGTGATTTCCGGGGTTACGAGCAGTACTTC. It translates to CATSDFRGYEQYF.

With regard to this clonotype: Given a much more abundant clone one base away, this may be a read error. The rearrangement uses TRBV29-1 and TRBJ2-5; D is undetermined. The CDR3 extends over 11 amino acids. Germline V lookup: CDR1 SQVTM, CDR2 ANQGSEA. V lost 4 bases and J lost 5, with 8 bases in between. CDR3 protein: CSVGQLETQYF. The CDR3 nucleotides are TGCAGCGTTGGGCAACTGGAGACCCAGTACTTC.

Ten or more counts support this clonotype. The CDR3 protein is CASSLLGGLGETQYF. In nucleotides, the CDR3 is TGTGCCAGCAGCTTGCTCGGGGGGTTAGGAGAGACCCAGTACTTC. This chain links TRBV13 with TRBJ2-5, with 7 bases that match TRBD2. Germline values: CDR1 PRHDT, CDR2 FYEKMQ (reference sequence). The CDR3 covers 15 residues. V gave up 3 bases and J gave up 4 bases; unmatched junction bases: 8. The whole variable domain, remainder taken from reference TRBV13 and TRBJ2-5, is AAGVIQSPRHLIKEKRETATLKCYPIPRHDTVYWYQQGPGQDPQFLISFYEKMQSDKGSIPDRFSAQQFSDYHSELNMSSLELGDSALYFCASSLLGGLGETQYFGPGTRLLVL.

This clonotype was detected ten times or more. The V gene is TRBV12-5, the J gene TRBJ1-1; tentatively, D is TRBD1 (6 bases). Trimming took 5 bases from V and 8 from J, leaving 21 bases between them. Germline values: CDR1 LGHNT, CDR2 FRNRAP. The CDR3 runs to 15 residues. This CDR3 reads CASGPSGTISTEAFF. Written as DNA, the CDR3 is TGTGCTAGTGGTCCCTCGGGGACAATCAGCACCGAAGCTTTCTTT.

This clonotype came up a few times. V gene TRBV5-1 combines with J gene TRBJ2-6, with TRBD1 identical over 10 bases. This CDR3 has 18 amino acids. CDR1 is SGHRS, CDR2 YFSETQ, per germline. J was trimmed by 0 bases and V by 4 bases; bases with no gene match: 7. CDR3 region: CASSERTGGYSGANVLTF. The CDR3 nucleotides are TGCGCCAGCAGCGAAAGGACAGGGGGTTACTCTGGGGCCAACGTCCTGACTTTC.

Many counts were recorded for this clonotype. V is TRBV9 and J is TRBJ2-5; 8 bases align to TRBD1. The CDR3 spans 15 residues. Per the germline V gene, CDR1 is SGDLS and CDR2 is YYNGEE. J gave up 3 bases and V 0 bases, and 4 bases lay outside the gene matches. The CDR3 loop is CASSVAGQGEETQYF. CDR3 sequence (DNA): TGTGCCAGCAGCGTAGCCGGACAGGGAGAAGAGACCCAGTACTTC.

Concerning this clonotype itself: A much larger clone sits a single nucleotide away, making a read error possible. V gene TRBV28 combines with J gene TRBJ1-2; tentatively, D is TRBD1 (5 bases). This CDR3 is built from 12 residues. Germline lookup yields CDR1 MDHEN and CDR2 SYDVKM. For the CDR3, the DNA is TGTGCCTGCAGCTTAGGGCAGGGATGGAACACCTTC. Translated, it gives CACSLGQGWNTF.

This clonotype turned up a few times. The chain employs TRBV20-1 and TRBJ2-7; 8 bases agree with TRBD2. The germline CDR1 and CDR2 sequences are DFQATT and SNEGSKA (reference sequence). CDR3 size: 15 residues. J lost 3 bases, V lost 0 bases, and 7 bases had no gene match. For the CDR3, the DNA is TGCAGTGCTAGAGATTTAGCGGGGAACAGCTACGAGCAGTACTTC. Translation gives CSARDLAGNSYEQYF.

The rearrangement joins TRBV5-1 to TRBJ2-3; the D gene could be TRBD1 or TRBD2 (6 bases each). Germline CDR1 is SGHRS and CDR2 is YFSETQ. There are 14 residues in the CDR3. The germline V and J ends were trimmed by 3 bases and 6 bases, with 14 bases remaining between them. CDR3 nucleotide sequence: TGCGCCAGCAGCTCCCTAGCGAGGGGGGATACGCAGTATTTT. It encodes CASSSLARGDTQYF.

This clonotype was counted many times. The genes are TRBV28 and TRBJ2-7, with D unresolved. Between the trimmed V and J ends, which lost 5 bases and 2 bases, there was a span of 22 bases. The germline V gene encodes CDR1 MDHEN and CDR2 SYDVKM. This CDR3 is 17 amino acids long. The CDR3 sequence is CASSLLVELTTTYEQYF. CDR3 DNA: TGTGCCAGCAGTCTCTTAGTGGAACTCACCACCACCTACGAGCAGTACTTC.

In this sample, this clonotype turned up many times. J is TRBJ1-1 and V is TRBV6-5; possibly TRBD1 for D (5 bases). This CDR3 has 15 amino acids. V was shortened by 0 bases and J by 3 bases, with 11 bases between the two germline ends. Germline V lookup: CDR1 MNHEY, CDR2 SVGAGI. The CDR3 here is CASSYSLGQDTEAFF. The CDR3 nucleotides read TGTGCCAGCAGTTACTCCTTGGGGCAGGACACTGAAGCTTTCTTT.

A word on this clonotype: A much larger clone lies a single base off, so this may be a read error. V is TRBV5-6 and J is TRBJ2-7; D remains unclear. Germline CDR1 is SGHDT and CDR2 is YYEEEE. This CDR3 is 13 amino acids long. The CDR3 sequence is CASGLAVDYEQYF. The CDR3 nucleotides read TGTGCCAGCGGCTTGGCCGTCGACTACGAGCAGTACTTC.

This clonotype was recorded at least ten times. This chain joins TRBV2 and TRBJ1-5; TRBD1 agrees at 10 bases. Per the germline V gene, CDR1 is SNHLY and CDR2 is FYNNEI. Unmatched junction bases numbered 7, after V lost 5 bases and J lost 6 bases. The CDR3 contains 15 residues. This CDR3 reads CASSSGTGASQPQHF. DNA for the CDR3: TGTGCCAGCAGTTCCGGGACAGGGGCCTCTCAGCCCCAGCATTTT.

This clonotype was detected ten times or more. CDR3 residues: CASSLNRYQDEQYF. The CDR3, as DNA: TGTGCCAGCAGCCTAAACCGCTACCAGGACGAGCAGTACTTC. V usage is TRBV14 and J usage is TRBJ2-7; no definite D call. This CDR3 spans 14 amino acids. Germline V gene sequence: CDR1 SGHDN, CDR2 FVKESK. Trimming took 4 bases from V and 5 from J, leaving 15 bases between them.

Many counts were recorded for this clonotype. The CDR3 reads CASSLGLSQGSQETQYF. CDR3 in DNA: TGTGCCAGCAGCTTAGGCCTTAGCCAGGGGTCCCAAGAGACCCAGTACTTC. The V call is TRBV13, the J call TRBJ2-5; tentatively, D is TRBD1 (6 bases). Germline-derived CDR1 and CDR2 are PRHDT and FYEKMQ (reference sequence). The ends were cut back, 0 bases at V and 1 base at J, with 15 bases in the middle. This CDR3 comprises 17 residues.

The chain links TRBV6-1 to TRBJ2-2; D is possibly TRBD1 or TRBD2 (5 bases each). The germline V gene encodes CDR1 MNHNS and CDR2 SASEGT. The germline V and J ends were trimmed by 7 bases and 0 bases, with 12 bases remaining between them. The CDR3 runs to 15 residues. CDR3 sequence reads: CASNPGPTNTGELFF. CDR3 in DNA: TGTGCCAGCAACCCGGGACCGACGAACACCGGGGAGCTGTTTTTT.

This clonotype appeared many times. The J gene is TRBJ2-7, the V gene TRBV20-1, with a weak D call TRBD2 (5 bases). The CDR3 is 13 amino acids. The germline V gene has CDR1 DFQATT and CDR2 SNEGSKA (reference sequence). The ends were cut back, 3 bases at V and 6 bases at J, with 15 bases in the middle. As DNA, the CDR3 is TGCAGTGCTAGTGAGGGCCCCGCTCGCGAGCAGTACTTC. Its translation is CSASEGPAREQYF.

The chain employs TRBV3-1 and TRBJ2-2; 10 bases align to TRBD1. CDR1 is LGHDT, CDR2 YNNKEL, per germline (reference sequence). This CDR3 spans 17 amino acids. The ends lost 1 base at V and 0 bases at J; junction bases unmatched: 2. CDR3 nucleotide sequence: TGTGCCAGCAGCCAAGTCGGGACAGGGGCGAACACCGGGGAGCTGTTTTTT. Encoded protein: CASSQVGTGANTGELFF. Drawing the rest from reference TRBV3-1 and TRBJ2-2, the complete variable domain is DTAVSQTPKYLVTQMGNDKSIKCEQNLGHDTMYWYKQDSKKFLKIMFSYNNKELIINETVPNRFSPKSPDKAHLNLHINSLELGDSAVYFCASSQVGTGANTGELFFGEGSRLTVL.

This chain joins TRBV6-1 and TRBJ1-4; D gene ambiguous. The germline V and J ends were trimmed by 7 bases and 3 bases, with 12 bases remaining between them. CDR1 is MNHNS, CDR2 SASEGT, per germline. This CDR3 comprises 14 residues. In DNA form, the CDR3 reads TGTGCCAGCACCCGGACGGCTGCTAATGAAAAACTGTTTTTT. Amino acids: CASTRTAANEKLFF.

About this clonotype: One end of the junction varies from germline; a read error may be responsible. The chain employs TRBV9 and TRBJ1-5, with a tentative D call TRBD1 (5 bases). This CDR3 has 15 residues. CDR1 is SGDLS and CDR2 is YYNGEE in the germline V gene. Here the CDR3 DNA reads TGTGCCGGCAGCGTAGACATTCAGGGTTTCCAGCCCCAGCATTTT. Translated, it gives CAGSVDIQGFQPQHF.

The CDR3 nucleotides read TGTGCCAGCAGTTACTCAGGGTTCTCGAAAGGCTACGAGCAGTACTTC. This encodes CASSYSGFSKGYEQYF. The chain couples TRBV6-2 or TRBV6-3 to TRBJ2-7; D call uncertain. Germline CDR1 and CDR2: MNHEY and SVGEGT. V shed 0 bases and J shed 3 bases, with 15 bases lying between them. The CDR3 contains 16 residues.

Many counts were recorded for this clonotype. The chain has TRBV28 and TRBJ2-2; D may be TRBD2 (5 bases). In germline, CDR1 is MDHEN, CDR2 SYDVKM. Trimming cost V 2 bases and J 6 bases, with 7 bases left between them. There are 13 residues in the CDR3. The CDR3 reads CASSLIGAGELFF. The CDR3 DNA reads TGTGCCAGCAGTTTAATCGGGGCCGGGGAGCTGTTTTTT.

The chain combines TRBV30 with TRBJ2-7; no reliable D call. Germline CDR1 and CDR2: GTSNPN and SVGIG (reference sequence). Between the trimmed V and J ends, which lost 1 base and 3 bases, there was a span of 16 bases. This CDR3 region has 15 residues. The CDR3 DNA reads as TGTGCCTGGAGTGAACTCCTCCCCGTGGGCTACGAGCAGTACTTC. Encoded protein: CAWSELLPVGYEQYF.

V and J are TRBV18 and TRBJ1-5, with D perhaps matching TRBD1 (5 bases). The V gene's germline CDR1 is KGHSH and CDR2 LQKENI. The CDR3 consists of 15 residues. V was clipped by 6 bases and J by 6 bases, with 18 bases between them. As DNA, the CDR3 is TGTGCCAGCTCTCCGGGAGGCCAGGGAAGTCAGCCCCAGCATTTT. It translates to CASSPGGQGSQPQHF. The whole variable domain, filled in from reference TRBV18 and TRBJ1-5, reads NAGVMQNPRHLVRRRGQEARLRCSPMKGHSHVYWYRQLPEEGLKFMVYLQKENIIDESGMPKERFSAEFPKEGPSILRIQQVVRGDSAAYFCASSPGGQGSQPQHFGDGTRLSIL.

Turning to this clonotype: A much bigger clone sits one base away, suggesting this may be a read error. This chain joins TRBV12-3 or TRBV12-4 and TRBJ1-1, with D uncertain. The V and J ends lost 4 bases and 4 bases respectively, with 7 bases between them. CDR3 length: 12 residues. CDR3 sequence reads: CASSWTSTEAFF. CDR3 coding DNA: TGTGCCAGCAGTTGGACGAGCACTGAAGCTTTCTTT.

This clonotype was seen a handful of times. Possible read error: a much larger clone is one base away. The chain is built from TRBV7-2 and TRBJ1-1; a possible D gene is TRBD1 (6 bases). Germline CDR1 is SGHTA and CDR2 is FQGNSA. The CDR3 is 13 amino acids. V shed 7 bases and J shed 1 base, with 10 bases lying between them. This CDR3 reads CASNGTPNTEAFF. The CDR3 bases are TGTGCCAGCAACGGGACACCGAACACTGAAGCTTTCTTT.